This T cell receptor beta chain was sequenced during a study of blood T cell repertoires in COVID-19. Background on the study: COVID-19 samples, acute and convalescent, were from the United States, Italy and Spain. In each case, the material was cDNA or gDNA derived from T cells, B-cell-depleted T cells, or PBMCs.

Original processing notes: The assay estimated nucleated cells by amplifying reference gene primers. Measured with immunoSEQ multiplex PCR; TCRdb has only the in-frame clones, and not every one. V, J and clone size were drawn from that table, and D and trimming were deduced from the DNA. This table has 65,000 to 80,000 clones, approximately 78% appearing once. Source material: peripheral blood. The sequence was obtained from a human donor in a cohort sampled during active COVID-19.

Here the CDR3 DNA reads TGTGCCAGCAGCCAAGATCGGGGGGACCCGGAAAAACTGTTTTTT. It codes for CASSQDRGDPEKLFF. The V gene is TRBV3-1 (or the pseudogene TRBV3-2), the J gene TRBJ1-4, with a tentative D call TRBD1 (5 bases). The CDR3 runs 15 residues. With 0 bases removed from V and 8 bases from J, the gap between germline ends came to 13 bases. Germline loops: CDR1 LGHDT, CDR2 YNNKEL (reference sequence).